This is a list of T cell receptor beta chains from one sample in a study of blood T cell repertoires in COVID-19. Sequencing was performed with immunoSEQ multiplex PCR; in TCRdb, only in-frame clones are kept and a portion is missing. The table shows 30,000 to 50,000 clones, with 75% to 90% occurring only once. The source material was peripheral blood. These receptor sequences come from a man in his sixties with acute or convalescent COVID-19. The CDR3 runs from the conserved cysteine through the conserved F or W. A D gene is named only where the DNA matches it firmly. The size field is filled for only some rows; it gives once, few, many or a size class.

clone size: NA; J gene: TRBJ1-5; V gene: TRBV5-1; D gene: TRBD1; CDR3 DNA: TGCGCCAGCAGCTCGACAGGGAATAGCAATCAGCCCCAGCATTTT; CDR3 protein: CASSSTGNSNQPQHF
clone size: NA; J gene: TRBJ1-2; V gene: TRBV28; D gene: TRBD1; CDR3 DNA: TGTGCCAGCAGTTGGGCCGGACAGGGGACCCACACAGGCTACACCTTC; CDR3 protein: CASSWAGQGTHTGYTF
clone size: NA; J gene: TRBJ1-2; V gene: TRBV11-2; D gene: TRBD1; CDR3 DNA: TGTGCCAGCAGCTTCGACAGGGGGATGGATGGCTACACCTTC; CDR3 protein: CASSFDRGMDGYTF
clone size: NA; J gene: TRBJ1-3; V gene: TRBV4-3; D gene: NA; CDR3 DNA: TGCGCCAGCAGCCCGACAGCTATGGGCACCATATATTTT; CDR3 protein: CASSPTAMGTIYF
clone size: NA; J gene: TRBJ1-1; V gene: TRBV30; D gene: NA; CDR3 DNA: TGTGCCTGGAGTGGGCAGTTCACTGAAGCTTTCTTT; CDR3 protein: CAWSGQFTEAFF
clone size: NA; J gene: TRBJ2-3; V gene: TRBV29-1; D gene: TRBD2; CDR3 DNA: TGCAGCGTTGAAGGCGGGGGGAGGCAGTATTTT; CDR3 protein: CSVEGGGRQYF
clone size: NA; J gene: TRBJ2-7; V gene: TRBV21-1; D gene: NA; CDR3 DNA: TGTGCCAGCAGCAAAAGGGGCAGGGATGCTTACGAGCAGTACTTC; CDR3 protein: CASSKRGRDAYEQYF
clone size: NA; J gene: TRBJ2-2; V gene: TRBV28; D gene: TRBD1; CDR3 DNA: TGTGCCAGCAGTTTGAGGGGACAGGGGTACACCGGGGAGCTGTTTTTT; CDR3 protein: CASSLRGQGYTGELFF
clone size: NA; J gene: TRBJ2-7; V gene: TRBV5-8; D gene: NA; CDR3 DNA: TGTGCCAGCAGCTTCGAGGTGTACGAGCAGTACTTC; CDR3 protein: CASSFEVYEQYF
clone size: NA; J gene: TRBJ1-4; V gene: TRBV12-3/TRBV12-4; D gene: TRBD1; CDR3 DNA: TGTGCCAGCAGGGCAGACAGGGGAAGACTGTTTTTT; CDR3 protein: CASRADRGRLFF
clone size: medium-sized; J gene: TRBJ1-2; V gene: TRBV15; D gene: NA; CDR3 DNA: TGTGCCACCAGCAGAGATTTGTCAGGGGCTCATGGCTACACCTTC; CDR3 protein: CATSRDLSGAHGYTF
clone size: once; J gene: TRBJ1-1; V gene: TRBV5-1; D gene: NA; CDR3 DNA: TGCGCCAGCAGCTTGGGCCCGACAGGTGGAGGCACTGAAGCTTTCTTT; CDR3 protein: CASSLGPTGGGTEAFF
clone size: NA; J gene: TRBJ1-3; V gene: TRBV6-5; D gene: TRBD1; CDR3 DNA: TGTGCCAGCAGCAGACAGGGGAGCTCTGGAAACACCATATATTTT; CDR3 protein: CASSRQGSSGNTIYF
clone size: NA; J gene: TRBJ1-3; V gene: TRBV7-9; D gene: NA; CDR3 DNA: TGTGCCAGCAGCTTCTCCCAGGGGTTTTCCGGAAACACCATATATTTT; CDR3 protein: CASSFSQGFSGNTIYF
clone size: few; J gene: TRBJ1-2; V gene: TRBV5-1; D gene: NA; CDR3 DNA: TGCGCCAGCAGCTTCAGGGGCGGCTATGGCTACACCTTC; CDR3 protein: CASSFRGGYGYTF
clone size: NA; J gene: TRBJ2-1; V gene: TRBV7-3; D gene: NA; CDR3 DNA: TGTGCCAGCAGCGTACAGGGAGGGGTATTGTTCTTC; CDR3 protein: CASSVQGGVLFF
clone size: NA; J gene: TRBJ1-4; V gene: TRBV7-2; D gene: NA; CDR3 DNA: TGTGCCAGCAGCTTATTGGGCGGGTTGGGGGAAAAACTGTTTTTT; CDR3 protein: CASSLLGGLGEKLFF
clone size: few; J gene: TRBJ1-5; V gene: TRBV6-1; D gene: NA; CDR3 DNA: TGTGCCAGCAGTGAAGTTGGAGGCAATCAGCCCCAGCATTTT; CDR3 protein: CASSEVGGNQPQHF
clone size: few; J gene: TRBJ1-1; V gene: TRBV14; D gene: NA; CDR3 DNA: TGTGCCAGCAGCCCCGATTCTGACTCTTGGAACACTGAAGCTTTCTTT; CDR3 protein: CASSPDSDSWNTEAFF
clone size: NA; J gene: TRBJ2-6; V gene: TRBV5-1; D gene: TRBD1; CDR3 DNA: TGCGCCAGCAGCTTGGGGACAGGGTCCAGGCTAGGTGGGGCCAACGTCCTGACTTTC; CDR3 protein: CASSLGTGSRLGGANVLTF
clone size: NA; J gene: TRBJ2-5; V gene: TRBV28; D gene: NA; CDR3 DNA: TGTGCCAGCAGTAGACAGTACCAAGAGACCCAGTACTTC; CDR3 protein: CASSRQYQETQYF
clone size: NA; J gene: TRBJ1-2; V gene: TRBV6-6; D gene: TRBD1; CDR3 DNA: TGTGCCAGCAGTTACTCGACAGGGAACTATGGCTACACCTTC; CDR3 protein: CASSYSTGNYGYTF
clone size: NA; J gene: TRBJ1-2; V gene: TRBV6-5; D gene: TRBD1; CDR3 DNA: TGTGCCAGCGCAAACAGGGGGGGTCACTATGGCTACACCTTC; CDR3 protein: CASANRGGHYGYTF
clone size: NA; J gene: TRBJ2-6; V gene: TRBV4-2; D gene: NA; CDR3 DNA: TGTGCCAGCAGCCAAGTCCAATTCGTAGCTGGGGCCAACGTCCTGACTTTC; CDR3 protein: CASSQVQFVAGANVLTF
clone size: NA; J gene: TRBJ1-2; V gene: TRBV9; D gene: TRBD1; CDR3 DNA: TGTGCCAGCAGCGTCGACAGGGGAAGAGCCTATGGCTACACCTTC; CDR3 protein: CASSVDRGRAYGYTF
clone size: NA; J gene: TRBJ2-1; V gene: TRBV21-1; D gene: NA; CDR3 DNA: TGTGCCAGCAGCAAACGGTCCCCGCCTAGCTCCTACAATGAGCAGTTCTTC; CDR3 protein: CASSKRSPPSSYNEQFF
clone size: NA; J gene: TRBJ1-4; V gene: TRBV27; D gene: NA; CDR3 DNA: TGTGCCAGCAAGGTTGGGTCAGGAGAAAAACTGTTTTTT; CDR3 protein: CASKVGSGEKLFF
clone size: NA; J gene: TRBJ1-2; V gene: TRBV4-1; D gene: NA; CDR3 DNA: TGCGCCAGCAGCCCCGCGGGGGCCCTGGCTACCTCTAACTATGGCTACACCTTC; CDR3 protein: CASSPAGALATSNYGYTF
clone size: NA; J gene: TRBJ2-3; V gene: TRBV19; D gene: TRBD1; CDR3 DNA: TGTGCCAGTAGTTTACAGGGGGTCGATACGCAGTATTTT; CDR3 protein: CASSLQGVDTQYF
clone size: NA; J gene: TRBJ2-1; V gene: TRBV7-3; D gene: NA; CDR3 DNA: TGTGCCAGCAGCCTTAGCTCCCCAGACTACAATGAGCAGTTCTTC; CDR3 protein: CASSLSSPDYNEQFF
clone size: NA; J gene: TRBJ2-1; V gene: TRBV11-2; D gene: NA; CDR3 DNA: TGTGCCAGCAGCTTACTAGGGGGACCTGTCTACAATGAGCAGTTCTTC; CDR3 protein: CASSLLGGPVYNEQFF
clone size: NA; J gene: TRBJ1-6; V gene: TRBV7-9; D gene: NA; CDR3 DNA: TGTGCCAGCAGCTTATCGCAGGTCGCCCCTAATTCACCCCTCCACTTT; CDR3 protein: CASSLSQVAPNSPLHF
clone size: NA; J gene: TRBJ1-4; V gene: TRBV6-5; D gene: NA; CDR3 DNA: TGTGCCAGCAGTTACCTCGGGGAACGGGATGAAAAACTGTTTTTT; CDR3 protein: CASSYLGERDEKLFF
clone size: NA; J gene: TRBJ1-4; V gene: TRBV7-2; D gene: TRBD1; CDR3 DNA: TGTGCCAGCAGCTTAGCCGGGACAGGGGATGAAAAACTGTTTTTT; CDR3 protein: CASSLAGTGDEKLFF
clone size: NA; J gene: TRBJ2-3; V gene: TRBV2; D gene: NA; CDR3 DNA: TGTGCCAGCAGTGATTCCAGGGCCACAGATACGCAGTATTTT; CDR3 protein: CASSDSRATDTQYF
clone size: NA; J gene: TRBJ2-2; V gene: TRBV5-8; D gene: NA; CDR3 DNA: TGTGCCAGCAGCTTGGTTAGACAGAACACCGGGGAGCTGTTTTTT; CDR3 protein: CASSLVRQNTGELFF
clone size: NA; J gene: TRBJ2-7; V gene: TRBV20-1; D gene: TRBD2; CDR3 DNA: TGCAGTGCTAGTCCCCCCGGCGGGAGGAAGTACGAGCAGTACTTC; CDR3 protein: CSASPPGGRKYEQYF
clone size: NA; J gene: TRBJ1-1; V gene: TRBV6-1; D gene: NA; CDR3 DNA: TGTGCCAGCAGTGAACAGGCCGACACTGAAGCTTTCTTT; CDR3 protein: CASSEQADTEAFF
clone size: NA; J gene: TRBJ1-1; V gene: TRBV12-3/TRBV12-4; D gene: NA; CDR3 DNA: TGTGCCAGCAGTTCCGGGGTTGCGACTGAAGCTTTCTTT; CDR3 protein: CASSSGVATEAFF
clone size: once; J gene: TRBJ1-2; V gene: TRBV6-5; D gene: NA; CDR3 DNA: TGTGCCAGCAGTTATGGGATAGGGGGGGCCTATGGCTACACCTTC; CDR3 protein: CASSYGIGGAYGYTF
clone size: NA; J gene: TRBJ1-5; V gene: TRBV2; D gene: NA; CDR3 DNA: TGTGCCAGCGGGGGAGGGAGTCTCCAGTCCCAGCATTTT; CDR3 protein: CASGGGSLQSQHF
clone size: once; J gene: TRBJ2-5; V gene: TRBV5-1; D gene: TRBD2; CDR3 DNA: TGCGCCAGCAGCTTGGGGACTAGCGGCCAAGAGACCCAGTACTTC; CDR3 protein: CASSLGTSGQETQYF